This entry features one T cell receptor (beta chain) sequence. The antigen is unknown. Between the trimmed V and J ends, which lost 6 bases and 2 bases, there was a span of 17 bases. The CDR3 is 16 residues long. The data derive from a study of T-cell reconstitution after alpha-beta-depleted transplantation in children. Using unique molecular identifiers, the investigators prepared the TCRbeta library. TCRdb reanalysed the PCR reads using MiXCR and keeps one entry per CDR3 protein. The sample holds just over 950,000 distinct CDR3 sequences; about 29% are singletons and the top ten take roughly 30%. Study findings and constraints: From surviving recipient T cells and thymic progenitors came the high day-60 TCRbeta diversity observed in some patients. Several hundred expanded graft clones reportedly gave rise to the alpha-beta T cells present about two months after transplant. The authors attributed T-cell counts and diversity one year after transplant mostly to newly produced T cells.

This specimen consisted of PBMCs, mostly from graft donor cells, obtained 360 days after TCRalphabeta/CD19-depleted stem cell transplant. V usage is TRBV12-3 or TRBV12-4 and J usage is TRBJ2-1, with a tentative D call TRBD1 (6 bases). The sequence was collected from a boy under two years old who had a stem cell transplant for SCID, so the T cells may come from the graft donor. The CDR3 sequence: CASRRALYRAYNEQFF. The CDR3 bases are TGTGCCAGCAGGCGGGCGTTGTACAGGGCCTACAATGAGCAGTTCTTC.